This T cell receptor beta chain derives from a study of T-cell memory formation after mild COVID-19. Looking at the study overall: TCR clusters were mostly donor specific.

Germline-derived CDR1 and CDR2 are SGHTA and FQGNSA. The CDR3 has 15 amino acids. Germline trimming cut 5 bases from V and 3 bases from J; bases unmatched to any gene: 9. Amplification by 5'RACE using constant-segment primers produced TCR alpha and TCR beta cDNA libraries that carried sample barcodes and UMIs. TCRdb independently ran MiXCR on the 5' RACE reads; one entry per CDR3 protein. The sample has about 250,000 distinct CDR3 sequences; roughly 15% are singletons. V usage is TRBV7-2 and J usage is TRBJ2-7, with TRBD1 identical over 8 bases. Sequencing input: PBMCs or a T cell subset sorted from them (not recorded which). This clonotype was obtained from an adult woman who had mild COVID-19 (a few samples of this study predate the infection). Cell type and time point are not known. CDR3 region: CASSPDRGAFYEQYF. The CDR3 DNA reads TGTGCCAGCAGCCCCGACAGGGGAGCTTTCTACGAGCAGTACTTC.